This T cell receptor (beta chain) emerged from a study of CD8+ T cells in alopecia areata. Study-level information: Those patients who were treated received oral tofacitinib, which was given at 5 to 10 mg twice daily for moderate-to-severe alopecia areata.

In regard to this clone: The antigen is undetermined.

Study-level findings and limits: Uncertainty about whether baseline CD8+ expansion is linked to response remains, with one nonresponder.

Extraction of RNA preceded its reverse transcription into cDNA, which served as the sequencing template. Generated by immunoSEQ multiplex PCR, the TCRdb table keeps only in-frame clones and is missing some. Among 130,000 to 150,000 clones listed, 75% to 85% were seen once. The germline V gene has CDR1 SGHVS and CDR2 FQNEAQ. The CDR3 sequence is 15 residues long. Trimming took off 5 bases at V and 0 bases at J, with 12 bases between the two ends. Treatment here: oral pan-JAK inhibitor, 5-10 mg twice daily. Starting from PBMCs, sorting isolated CD4+ and CD8+ T cells. Sequencing was performed on CD8+ T cells sorted from blood, taken at week 4, from a patient treated with tofacitinib. The sequence came from a human donor with alopecia areata. The chain is built from TRBV7-8 and TRBJ2-3; D might be TRBD2 (5 bases). The DNA for the CDR3 is TGTGCCAGCAGCCCCCAGCGGCGTAGCACAGATACGCAGTATTTT. Translated: CASSPQRRSTDTQYF. Drawing the rest from reference TRBV7-8 and TRBJ2-3, the complete variable domain is GAGVSQSPRYKVAKRGQDVALRCDPISGHVSLFWYQQALGQGPEFLTYFQNEAQLDKSGLPSDRFFAERPEGSVSTLKIQRTQQEDSAVYLCASSPQRRSTDTQYFGPGTRLTVL.